The 9 T cell receptor beta chains given below trace back to one sample, sequenced in a study of early T cells in non-severe SARS-CoV-2 infection. TCRdb recomputed calls from the 5' RACE reads with MiXCR, one row per CDR3 protein. The sample lists 50,000 to 60,000 distinct CDR3 sequences; roughly 6.2% were seen once. Sequenced input: whole blood. Receptor source: an adult who was a healthcare worker with PCR-confirmed SARS-CoV-2 infection or an uninfected control (not recorded which).

This clonotype was detected only a few times. The chain has TRBV12-3 or TRBV12-4 and TRBJ1-5, with TRBD1 identical over 8 bases. This CDR3 is 15 amino acids long. V dropped 5 bases and J dropped 3; count of bases not matched to a gene: 6. CDR3 sequence reads: CASSGTGVFNQPQHF. The DNA of the CDR3 is TGTGCCAGCAGTGGGACAGGAGTCTTCAATCAGCCCCAGCATTTT.

V and J are TRBV23-1 and TRBJ2-3; TRBD1 aligns across 7 bases. Being an ORF, TRBV23-1 has a function that is uncertain. The CDR3 runs to 16 residues. Losses at the gene ends were 4 bases for V and 2 bases for J; bases not matched to a gene: 9. CDR3 region: CASSPGRGSSTDTQYF. DNA for the CDR3: TGCGCCAGCAGTCCGGGCAGGGGGTCGTCCACAGATACGCAGTATTTT.

This clonotype has ten or more counts. This sequence joins TRBV20-1 and TRBJ2-1; D call uncertain. Germline lookup yields CDR1 DFQATT and CDR2 SNEGSKA (reference sequence). The CDR3 extends over 12 amino acids. Trimming stripped 5 bases from V and 2 bases from J, with 7 bases between. CDR3 coding DNA: TGCAGTGCTTTGGGGACCTACAATGAGCAGTTCTTC. Protein product: CSALGTYNEQFF.

This clonotype appeared a few times. The chain employs TRBV27 and TRBJ2-7; no clear D gene. This CDR3 has 13 residues. From germline, CDR1 is MNHEY and CDR2 SMNVEV (reference sequence). V was cut by 5 bases and J by 5 bases, with 13 bases left in between. The CDR3 here is CASSTGPPNEQYF. CDR3 sequence (DNA): TGTGCCAGCAGTACCGGGCCACCTAACGAGCAGTACTTC.

The chain links TRBV7-2 to TRBJ2-3; the D gene is possibly TRBD2 (5 bases). V gave up 5 bases and J gave up 4 bases, with 10 bases separating them. The CDR3 length is 13 residues. Germline CDR1 reads SGHTA; CDR2 reads FQGNSA. CDR3 DNA sequence: TGTGCCAGCAGCCGAATCGGGGCAGATACGCAGTATTTT. This sequence encodes CASSRIGADTQYF.

At least ten counts were recorded for this clonotype. The V and J genes are TRBV29-1 and TRBJ1-1; tentatively, D is TRBD1 (5 bases). V lost 1 base and J 6 bases, leaving 21 bases between the germline ends. The CDR3 loop spans 16 amino acids. The V gene's germline CDR1 is SQVTM and CDR2 ANQGSEA. The CDR3 DNA reads TGCAGCGTTGAAGGTTCCCCGGGGCACATCGAGCCTGAAGCTTTCTTT. Amino acid sequence: CSVEGSPGHIEPEAFF.

This clonotype was counted many times. The rearrangement uses TRBV19 and TRBJ2-1; 8 bases fit TRBD1. The CDR3 sequence is 14 residues long. V was pared by 7 bases and J by 9 bases, with 11 bases of the junction left unmatched. From germline, CDR1 is LNHDA and CDR2 SQIVND (reference sequence). CDR3 nucleotides: TGTGCCAGTAAAGGACAGGGATCTGGGGGTGAGCAGTTCTTC. This translates into CASKGQGSGGEQFF.

This clonotype was seen at least ten times. This rearrangement joins TRBV6-1 to TRBJ1-5, with 7 bases aligning to TRBD1. The trim removed 5 bases at V and 6 bases at J, leaving 4 bases unmatched. The CDR3 extends over 13 amino acids. Germline V CDR1 and CDR2: MNHNS, SASEGT. CDR3 in DNA: TGTGCCAGCAGTAAAACAGGGGTTCAGCCCCAGCATTTT. Translating gives CASSKTGVQPQHF.

At least ten counts were recorded for this clonotype. The chain recombines TRBV12-3 or TRBV12-4 with TRBJ1-2; perhaps TRBD1 as D (6 bases). The CDR3 contains 13 residues. V lost 6 bases and J lost 2, with 10 bases in between. As DNA, the CDR3 is TGTGCCAGCAGAAATACAGGGAACTATGGCTACACCTTC. The encoded protein is CASRNTGNYGYTF.